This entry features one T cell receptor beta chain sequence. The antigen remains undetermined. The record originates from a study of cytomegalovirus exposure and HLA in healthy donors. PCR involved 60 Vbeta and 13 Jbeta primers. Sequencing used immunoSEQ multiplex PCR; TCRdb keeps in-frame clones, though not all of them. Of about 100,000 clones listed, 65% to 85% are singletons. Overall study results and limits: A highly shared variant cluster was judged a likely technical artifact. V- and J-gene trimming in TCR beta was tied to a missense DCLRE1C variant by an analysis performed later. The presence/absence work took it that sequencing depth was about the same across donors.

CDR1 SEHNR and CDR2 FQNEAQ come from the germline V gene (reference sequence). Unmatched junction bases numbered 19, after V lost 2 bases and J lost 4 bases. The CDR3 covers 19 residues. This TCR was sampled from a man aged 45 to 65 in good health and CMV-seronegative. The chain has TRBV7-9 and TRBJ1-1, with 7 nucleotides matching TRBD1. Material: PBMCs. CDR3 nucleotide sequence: TGTGCCAGCAGCTTAAGGGATACAGGGGCCCCACTTGAAGGCACTGAAGCTTTCTTT. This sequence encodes CASSLRDTGAPLEGTEAFF.